The 25 T cell receptor beta chains in this list originate from one sample, sequenced in a study of blood T cell repertoires in COVID-19 (dated by TCRdb to 2020 to 2021). Receptor libraries were prepared by the immunoSEQ multiplex PCR assay. Drawn from immuneACCESS, this table holds only the in-frame rearrangements with V and J called that TCRdb kept. Clones are partly lost; checked studies trace under half to an unresolved V gene and leave the rest unexplained. This sample lists about 270,000 clones; 84% were detected once. Over 8.5% of the sample is in the top ten clones. Material: peripheral blood. The receptors stem from a human donor in a cohort sampled during active COVID-19.

The chain recombines TRBV15 with TRBJ1-4; 7 bases agree with TRBD1. The CDR3 consists of 15 residues. Germline-derived CDR1 and CDR2 are LNHNV and YYDKDF (reference sequence). V lost 2 bases to trimming and J lost 3 bases; unmatched junction nucleotides: 3. The CDR3 DNA sequence: TGTGCCACCAGCAGATACAGGGGATCTAATGAAAAACTGTTTTTT. The encoded protein is CATSRYRGSNEKLFF.

The chain joins TRBV25-1 to TRBJ1-5; D is ambiguous. Germline V gives CDR1 MGHDK, CDR2 SYGVNS. The CDR3 spans 15 residues. V lost 3 bases, J lost 4 bases, and 13 bases lay in between. The DNA for the CDR3 is TGTGCCAGCAGTGAGGTTGGAGATCGGAATCAGCCCCAGCATTTT. It codes for CASSEVGDRNQPQHF. Full variable domain (missing parts from reference TRBV25-1 and TRBJ1-5): EADIYQTPRYLVIGTGKKITLECSQTMGHDKMYWYQQDPGMELHLIHYSYGVNSTEKGDLSSESTVSRIRTEHFPLTLESARPSHTSQYLCASSEVGDRNQPQHFGDGTRLSIL.

This clone appeared once. The gene calls are TRBV7-2 and TRBJ1-2, with D possibly matching TRBD1 (6 bases). Germline CDR1 reads SGHTA; CDR2 reads FQGNSA. The germline V and J ends were trimmed by 7 bases and 2 bases, with 14 bases remaining between them. The CDR3 consists of 14 residues. The CDR3 region is CASTPRTENYGYTF. The CDR3 DNA is TGTGCCAGCACCCCCCGGACAGAGAACTATGGCTACACCTTC.

The rearrangement links TRBV4-1 to TRBJ1-5, with 8 bases that match TRBD1. The CDR3 is 16 residues long. Germline assignment: CDR1 MGHRA and CDR2 YSYEKL. V shed 6 bases and J 0 bases; nucleotides not matched to a gene: 7. CDR3 amino acids: CASRDRVWGSNQPQHF. The CDR3 coding sequence is TGCGCCAGCAGGGACAGGGTATGGGGTAGCAATCAGCCCCAGCATTTT.

In nucleotides, the CDR3 is TGTGCCAGCAGCCCCCGACTAGCGGGGGACTTTTCCTCCTACAATGAGCAGTTCTTC. Translation gives CASSPRLAGDFSSYNEQFF. V usage is TRBV3-1 (or the pseudogene TRBV3-2) and J usage is TRBJ2-1, with 12 bases matching TRBD2. The CDR3 covers 19 residues. CDR1 LGHDT and CDR2 YNNKEL come from the germline V gene (reference sequence). Germline trimming cut 4 bases from V and 0 bases from J; bases unmatched to any gene: 10.

The genes are TRBV6-2 or TRBV6-3 and TRBJ1-5; no reliable D call. Germline values: CDR1 MNHEY, CDR2 SVGEGT. V was cut by 5 bases and J by 3 bases, with 11 bases left in between. The CDR3 runs to 14 residues. The CDR3 loop is CASSPLSSNQPQHF. In nucleotides, the CDR3 is TGTGCCAGCAGTCCCCTATCCTCCAATCAGCCCCAGCATTTT.

V is TRBV12-3 or TRBV12-4 and J is TRBJ1-1; D is uncertain. With 4 bases removed from V and 0 bases from J, the gap between germline ends came to 6 bases. The length of the CDR3 is 13 residues. CDR3 sequence (DNA): TGTGCCAGCAGTTATTTCTTGAACACTGAAGCTTTCTTT. Translating gives CASSYFLNTEAFF.

The CDR3 loop reads CASTYSGNTIYF. CDR3 bases: TGTGCCAGCACCTATTCCGGAAACACCATATATTTT. This chain uses TRBV13 with TRBJ1-3; no clear D. CDR3 length equals 12 residues. The V gene lost 7 bases and the J gene lost 4 bases, with 8 bases spanning the gap. Germline CDR1 PRHDT, CDR2 FYEKMQ (reference sequence). Based on the CDR3 plus reference TRBV13 and TRBJ1-3, the full variable domain is AAGVIQSPRHLIKEKRETATLKCYPIPRHDTVYWYQQGPGQDPQFLISFYEKMQSDKGSIPDRFSAQQFSDYHSELNMSSLELGDSALYFCASTYSGNTIYFGEGSWLTVV.

This rearrangement joins TRBV11-2 to TRBJ2-6, with TRBD2 identical over 13 bases. Looked up from germline, CDR1 is SGHAT and CDR2 is FQNNGV. V lost 4 bases and J lost 13; bases outside the gene matches: 13. There are 17 residues in the CDR3. The CDR3 sequence is CASSSQGLAGAREVLTF. The CDR3, as DNA: TGTGCCAGCAGCTCCCAAGGACTAGCGGGGGCCCGGGAAGTCCTGACTTTC. The variable domain in full, completed from reference TRBV11-2 and TRBJ2-6, reads EAGVAQSPRYKIIEKRQSVAFWCNPISGHATLYWYQQILGQGPKLLIQFQNNGVVDDSQLPKDRFSAERLKGVDSTLKIQPAKLEDSAVYLCASSSQGLAGAREVLTFGAGSRLTVL.

The genes are TRBV6-2 or TRBV6-3 and TRBJ2-1; D unclear. V was pared by 3 bases and J by 0 bases, with 6 bases between. This CDR3 spans 14 amino acids. CDR1 is MNHEY and CDR2 is SVGEGT in the germline V gene. CDR3 sequence (DNA): TGTGCCAGCAGTTATATGAGCTCCTACAATGAGCAGTTCTTC. Protein sequence: CASSYMSSYNEQFF.

The chain has TRBV5-1 and TRBJ1-4; 7 bases are a match to TRBD1. The germline V gene encodes CDR1 SGHRS and CDR2 YFSETQ. The CDR3 extends over 14 amino acids. The trim removed 8 bases at V and 3 bases at J, leaving 7 bases unmatched. The CDR3 DNA follows: TGCGCCAGTTGCCGGGACAGCTCTAATGAAAAACTGTTTTTT. The encoded protein is CASCRDSSNEKLFF.

V gene TRBV10-3 combines with J gene TRBJ1-2, with D possibly being TRBD1 (5 bases). Trimming stripped 5 bases from V and 2 bases from J, with 9 bases between. Germline CDR1 and CDR2: ENHRY and SYGVKD. The CDR3 consists of 13 residues. Here the CDR3 reads CAISPDSNYGYTF. DNA for the CDR3: TGTGCCATCAGTCCCGACAGCAACTATGGCTACACCTTC.

This rearrangement joins TRBV5-8 to TRBJ2-1, with D possibly being TRBD1 (5 bases). V was trimmed by 4 bases and J by 4 bases, leaving 18 bases between them. CDR3 size: 16 residues. Germline CDR1 reads SGHTS; CDR2 reads YDEGEE. CDR3 DNA sequence: TGTGCCAGCAGCCCCGAAGGGGTTGTAAAGTACAATGAGCAGTTCTTC. Amino acid sequence: CASSPEGVVKYNEQFF.

This clone was seen just once. The V call is TRBV5-1, the J call TRBJ2-5; 9 bases are shared with TRBD1. The CDR3 length is 13 residues. V was clipped by 4 bases and J by 5 bases; unmatched bases: 3. Germline V gene data show CDR1 as SGHRS and CDR2 as YFSETQ. The CDR3 DNA is TGCGCCAGCAGCCCCGGGACAGGGGAGACCCAGTACTTC. The encoded protein is CASSPGTGETQYF. Filled out from reference TRBV5-1 and TRBJ2-5, the complete variable domain reads KAGVTQTPRYLIKTRGQQVTLSCSPISGHRSVSWYQQTPGQGLQFLFEYFSETQRNKGNFPGRFSGRQFSNSRSEMNVSTLELGDSALYLCASSPGTGETQYFGPGTRLLVL.

V is TRBV15 and J is TRBJ2-7, with TRBD1 identical over 8 bases. The length of the CDR3 is 15 residues. Per germline, CDR1 LNHNV and CDR2 YYDKDF (reference sequence). V lost 5 bases and J lost 0; bases outside the gene matches: 6. CDR3 loop: CATSPGQDPSYEQYF. The CDR3, as DNA: TGTGCCACCAGCCCGGGACAGGACCCCTCCTACGAGCAGTACTTC.

The rearrangement links TRBV28 to TRBJ1-2, with a weak D call TRBD1 (5 bases). Deletions cut 5 bases from V and 3 bases from J, with 13 bases between. The CDR3 length is 14 residues. Germline CDR1 reads MDHEN; CDR2 reads SYDVKM. The DNA for the CDR3 is TGTGCCAGCAGTGTTCCCCCGGGGGACTATGGCTACACCTTC. Protein sequence: CASSVPPGDYGYTF.

This clone was observed a few times. The chain is built from TRBV5-1 and TRBJ2-1; D gene ambiguous. The CDR3 has 14 residues. Germline V gives CDR1 SGHRS, CDR2 YFSETQ. Trimming left V 4 bases short and J 4 bases short, with 12 bases between. The chain's CDR3 is CASSPDQVYNEQFF. CDR3 nucleotide sequence: TGCGCCAGCAGCCCAGACCAGGTGTACAATGAGCAGTTCTTC.

The chain uses TRBV7-8 and TRBJ1-2; the D is unclear. CDR3 length equals 12 residues. Germline V gene data show CDR1 as SGHVS and CDR2 as FQNEAQ. Trimming took off 6 bases at V and 1 base at J, with 6 bases between the two ends. CDR3 amino acids: CASSPNNYGYTF. The DNA for the CDR3 is TGTGCCAGCAGTCCTAATAACTATGGCTACACCTTC. The full variable domain, completed using reference TRBV7-8 and TRBJ1-2, is GAGVSQSPRYKVAKRGQDVALRCDPISGHVSLFWYQQALGQGPEFLTYFQNEAQLDKSGLPSDRFFAERPEGSVSTLKIQRTQQEDSAVYLCASSPNNYGYTFGSGTRLTVV.

The chain uses TRBV2 and TRBJ2-5; D is unclear. The V gene lost 5 bases and the J gene lost 5 bases, with 12 bases spanning the gap. The germline CDR1 and CDR2 sequences are SNHLY and FYNNEI. The CDR3 runs 13 residues. The CDR3 is CASSSQTRETQYF. DNA of the CDR3: TGTGCCAGCAGTTCACAGACGCGCGAGACCCAGTACTTC.

This chain uses TRBV3-1 (or the pseudogene TRBV3-2) with TRBJ2-6, with TRBD1 identical over 8 bases. The CDR3 extends over 17 amino acids. V trimming: 1 base; J trimming: 0 bases; junction bases outside the gene matches: 2. Germline V lookup: CDR1 LGHDT, CDR2 YNNKEL (reference sequence). Here the CDR3 reads CASSQGTGGSGANVLTF. The CDR3 DNA is TGTGCCAGCAGCCAAGGAACAGGGGGCTCTGGGGCCAACGTCCTGACTTTC.

The gene calls are TRBV7-2 and TRBJ1-6, with D perhaps matching TRBD1 (5 bases). Germline V gene sequence: CDR1 SGHTA, CDR2 FQGNSA. V lost 0 bases and J lost 9, with 27 bases in between. The length of the CDR3 is 20 residues. This CDR3 is CASSLAFAGKIIVSPSPLHF. DNA for the CDR3: TGTGCCAGCAGCTTAGCGTTCGCAGGGAAGATTATAGTATCTCCTTCACCCCTCCACTTT.

The V and J genes are TRBV3-1 (or the pseudogene TRBV3-2) and TRBJ2-7, with TRBD1 as a possible D gene (5 bases). This CDR3 contains 12 residues. Germline CDR1 is LGHDT and CDR2 is YNNKEL (reference sequence). V was shortened by 4 bases and J by 4 bases, with 8 bases between the two germline ends. In DNA, the CDR3 is TGTGCCAGCAGCCGGACAATTTACGAGCAGTACTTC. This gives the protein CASSRTIYEQYF.

The chain recombines TRBV6-1 with TRBJ1-6; TRBD1 matches at 9 bases. The CDR3 length is 16 residues. CDR1 and CDR2 from the germline V gene are MNHNS and SASEGT. The J segment lost 10 bases and the V segment lost 0 bases, leaving 7 bases of the junction unmatched. CDR3 amino acids: CASSEAGTGRLSPLHF. In DNA, the CDR3 is TGTGCCAGCAGTGAAGCTGGGACAGGGAGGTTGTCACCCCTCCACTTT.

This clone was seen only a few times. CDR3 in DNA: TGTGCCAGCAGCTCCCAGTTGAACACTGAAGCTTTCTTT. The encoded protein is CASSSQLNTEAFF. The chain recombines TRBV14 with TRBJ1-1; D is ambiguous. Germline CDR1 and CDR2: SGHDN and FVKESK. The CDR3 is 13 residues long. Trimming cost V 5 bases and J 0 bases, with 7 bases left between them. Drawing the rest from reference TRBV14 and TRBJ1-1, the complete variable domain is EAGVTQFPSHSVIEKGQTVTLRCDPISGHDNLYWYRRVMGKEIKFLLHFVKESKQDESGMPNNRFLAERTGGTYSTLKVQPAELEDSGVYFCASSSQLNTEAFFGQGTRLTVV.

This rearrangement joins TRBV10-3 to TRBJ2-3, with 7 bases matching TRBD2. The CDR3 covers 16 residues. Per germline, CDR1 ENHRY and CDR2 SYGVKD. The ends lost 2 bases at V and 3 bases at J; junction bases unmatched: 8. The CDR3, as DNA: TGTGCCATCAGTGAGGGTGCTAGCGGATTAACAGATACGCAGTATTTT. Protein sequence: CAISEGASGLTDTQYF.